This TCR beta chain is from a study of T-cell memory formation after mild COVID-19. Study as a whole: Most TCR clusters belonged to a single donor.

V lost 0 bases, J lost 1 base, and 12 bases lay in between. Germline-derived CDR1 and CDR2 are MNHEY and SVGAGI. The CDR3 is made up of 16 amino acids. Regarding the study as a whole: Shrinking CD4+ clones were chiefly CM and EM; CD8+ ones were chiefly EMRA. What remained unconfirmed was the SARS-CoV-2 specificity of second-wave clones peaking on day 37.

TCRalpha and TCRbeta libraries used 5'RACE with constant-segment primers and UMIs. TCRdb passed the 5' RACE reads through MiXCR, listing each CDR3 protein once. The sample consists of roughly 350,000 distinct CDR3 sequences, under 25% of them appearing once. As concerns this clonotype: Its antigen remains unknown.

This TCR derives from an adult woman who had mild COVID-19 (a few samples of this study predate the infection). Cell type and time point are not known. Sequencing used PBMCs or a T cell subset sorted from them (not recorded which). This chain connects TRBV6-5 to TRBJ2-5; D perhaps matches TRBD1 (6 bases). CDR3 sequence: CASSYSGVQGQETQYF. The CDR3 region has the DNA TGTGCCAGCAGTTACTCGGGTGTACAGGGCCAAGAGACCCAGTACTTC.